The 11 T cell receptor beta chains in this list originate from one sample, sequenced in a study of CD8 T cells in Susac syndrome. Reverse transcription of about 0.5 to 1 ug RNA used random hexamers. In TCRdb, the immunoSEQ multiplex PCR reads were re-called with MiXCR into one record per CDR3 protein. The profile shows about 240,000 distinct CDR3 sequences, about 96% of them singletons. The sample consisted of CD4+ T cells from PBMCs. The receptors here all came from a human donor with Susac syndrome.

The chain couples TRBV6-5 to TRBJ1-1; maybe TRBD1 (5 bases). Germline lookup yields CDR1 MNHEY and CDR2 SVGAGI. V lost 7 bases and J lost 1, with 13 bases in between. The CDR3 length is 14 residues. This chain's CDR3 is CASTRSGQNTEAFF. The CDR3 region has the DNA TGTGCCAGCACCCGATCAGGACAGAACACTGAAGCTTTCTTT.

The rearrangement uses TRBV7-8 and TRBJ2-5, with unresolved D. Per the germline V gene, CDR1 is SGHVS and CDR2 is FQNEAQ. Trimming took 1 base from V and 5 from J, leaving 11 bases between them. This CDR3 contains 14 residues. CDR3 in DNA: TGTGCCAGCAGCTTAGGGTCAGTCAAGGAGACCCAGTACTTC. Amino acids: CASSLGSVKETQYF.

The chain links TRBV30 to TRBJ1-5; D may be TRBD1 (6 bases). Germline V CDR1 and CDR2: GTSNPN, SVGIG (reference sequence). This CDR3 has 16 amino acids. Trimming took 0 bases from V and 4 from J, leaving 16 bases between them. CDR3 coding DNA: TGTGCCTGGAGTGTACTGGGGGGGCGACGGAATCAGCCCCAGCATTTT. Its protein product is CAWSVLGGRRNQPQHF. Full variable domain (missing parts from reference TRBV30 and TRBJ1-5): SQTIHQWPATLVQPVGSPLSLECTVEGTSNPNLYWYRQAAGRGLQLLFYSVGIGQISSEVPQNLSASRPQDRQFILSSKKLLLSDSGFYLCAWSVLGGRRNQPQHFGDGTRLSIL.

This chain links TRBV20-1 with TRBJ2-7, with D perhaps TRBD1 (6 bases). Trimming stripped 1 base from V and 2 bases from J, with 12 bases between. CDR1 and CDR2 from the germline V gene are DFQATT and SNEGSKA (reference sequence). CDR3 length: 14 residues. The CDR3 region is CSARVSDSTYEQYF. Written as DNA, the CDR3 is TGCAGTGCTAGAGTTTCGGACAGCACCTACGAGCAGTACTTC.

V and J are TRBV15 and TRBJ2-5; 7 nucleotides match TRBD2. The ends lost 5 bases at V and 5 bases at J; junction bases unmatched: 14. The germline V gene encodes CDR1 LNHNV and CDR2 YYDKDF (reference sequence). The CDR3 sequence is 16 residues long. CDR3 bases: TGTGCCACCAGCTCCTTCGGCGGGCGGGAGCGGGAGACCCAGTACTTC. It translates to CATSSFGGRERETQYF.

CDR3 sequence reads: CSAPGTSGTYEQYF. In DNA form, the CDR3 reads TGCAGTGCCCCGGGGACTAGCGGAACCTACGAGCAGTACTTC. This chain links TRBV20-1 with TRBJ2-7, with 11 bases matching TRBD2. The germline V gene encodes CDR1 DFQATT and CDR2 SNEGSKA (reference sequence). This CDR3 spans 14 amino acids. The trim removed 6 bases at V and 2 bases at J, leaving 6 bases unmatched.

The chain employs TRBV12-3 or TRBV12-4 and TRBJ1-2, with D possibly matching TRBD1 (5 bases). The CDR3 has 12 amino acids. V was cut by 4 bases and J by 4 bases, with 7 bases left in between. The CDR3 DNA follows: TGTGCCAGCAGTTCGGACACCTATGGCTACACCTTC. It encodes CASSSDTYGYTF.

The chain carries TRBV27 and TRBJ2-7; TRBD1 matches at 7 bases. V lost 2 bases and J lost 6; bases outside the gene matches: 13. This CDR3 has 16 amino acids. Germline CDR1 is MNHEY and CDR2 is SMNVEV (reference sequence). CDR3 sequence (DNA): TGTGCCAGCAGTTTACGGCGGACAGGCGTAAGAGGCGAGCAGTACTTC. This gives the protein CASSLRRTGVRGEQYF.

The CDR3 DNA follows: TGTGCCAGCAGCTTAGAGTACAGGGCTGAGTTCTTC. Translated: CASSLEYRAEFF. J is TRBJ2-1 and V is TRBV7-2, with D possibly matching TRBD1 (6 bases). V gave up 1 base and J gave up 14 bases, with 12 bases separating them. CDR3 size: 12 residues. The germline gives CDR1 SGHTA, CDR2 FQGNSA. The full variable domain, with the rest looked up from reference TRBV7-2 and TRBJ2-1, is GAGVSQSPSNKVTEKGKDVELRCDPISGHTALYWYRQSLGQGLEFLIYFQGNSAPDKSGLPSDRFSAERTGGSVSTLTIQRTQQEDSAVYLCASSLEYRAEFFGPGTRLTVL.

The chain is built from TRBV6-4 and TRBJ2-1, with D perhaps TRBD1 (5 bases). CDR1 is MRHNA and CDR2 is SNTAGT in the germline V gene. V dropped 4 bases and J dropped 9 bases, with 7 bases sitting between them. The CDR3 extends over 11 amino acids. CDR3 nucleotides: TGTGCCAGCAGTGTTGGGGCTGAGCAGTTCTTC. This sequence encodes CASSVGAEQFF.

V is TRBV30 and J is TRBJ1-2, with D unclear. Germline loops: CDR1 GTSNPN, CDR2 SVGIG (reference sequence). Trimming took 3 bases from V and 8 from J, leaving 19 bases between them. This CDR3 comprises 14 residues. CDR3 amino acids: CAWRDRIWLSGYTF. The CDR3 DNA follows: TGTGCCTGGAGGGATCGAATCTGGCTATCGGGCTACACCTTC.